This T cell receptor (beta chain) was recovered during a study of T-cell memory formation after mild COVID-19. TCRalpha and TCRbeta libraries used 5'RACE with constant-segment primers and UMIs. MiXCR, run by TCRdb on the 5' RACE reads, gives a single entry per CDR3 protein. The repertoire holds about 350,000 distinct CDR3 sequences, 12% to 15% seen once, with over 20% in the top ten. This clonotype was found a few times. Germline CDR1 and CDR2: MNHEY and SVGEGT. The J segment lost 9 bases and the V segment lost 0 bases, leaving 5 bases of the junction unmatched. The CDR3 loop spans 15 amino acids. This receptor was taken from a man younger than 35 who had mild COVID-19 (a few samples of this study predate the infection). Cell type and time point are not known. The specimen sequenced was PBMCs or a T cell subset sorted from them (not recorded which). The V and J genes are TRBV6-2 or TRBV6-3 and TRBJ1-5, with 10 bases fitting TRBD1. Written as DNA, the CDR3 is TGTGCCAGCAGTTACTCGGGACAGGGGAGCGGGCCCCAGCATTTT. It specifies CASSYSGQGSGPQHF.